This T cell receptor beta chain was documented in a study of blood T cell repertoires in COVID-19. In the original workflow: Estimates of nucleated cell counts were drawn from the amplification of reference gene primers. The table came from immunoSEQ multiplex PCR; TCRdb's copy has only in-frame clones and leaves some out. Clone size and V and J calls were adopted from that table, with D and trimming inferred from the DNA. The table lists under 250,000 clones, 83% of them singletons, with about 4.8% in the top ten. There are 14 residues in the CDR3. Trimming removed 2 bases from V and 0 bases from J, with 6 bases in between. CDR1 is SGDLS, CDR2 YYNGEE, per germline.

The sequencing input was PBMCs or T cells enriched from blood (not recorded which). This chain links TRBV9 with TRBJ2-1; a weak D match, TRBD1 (5 bases). The source is a woman between 50 and 59 years old who had been exposed to COVID-19. CDR3 amino acids: CASSVDSSYNEQFF. For the CDR3, the DNA is TGTGCCAGCAGCGTTGACAGCTCCTACAATGAGCAGTTCTTC.